Shown below are 6 T cell receptor beta chains from a single sample sequenced in a study of identical twins. TCRdb itself ran the 5' RACE reads through MiXCR, one entry per CDR3 protein. Of about 470,000 distinct CDR3 sequences listed, roughly 26% are singletons. These same records also appear under a second study, on T cells expressing NK-cell markers.

The sample consisted of CD4+ T cells sorted from blood. Every receptor here comes from a woman aged 18-35 years in good health.

The chain uses TRBV19 and TRBJ2-5; D may be TRBD1 (6 bases). The CDR3 consists of 12 residues. V lost 6 bases, J lost 3 bases, and 8 bases lay in between. The V gene's germline CDR1 is LNHDA and CDR2 SQIVND (reference sequence). The CDR3 DNA sequence: TGTGCCAGTAGGAGGGGGAAAGAGACCCAGTACTTC. This gives the protein CASRRGKETQYF.

This clonotype was seen once. The chain couples TRBV7-9 to TRBJ2-5, with D hard to call. The CDR3 has 14 amino acids. Per germline, CDR1 SEHNR and CDR2 FQNEAQ (reference sequence). The V end was cut by 1 base, the J end by 0 bases, with 6 bases between. As DNA, the CDR3 is TGTGCCAGCAGCTTAGGAGAGTACCAAGAGACCCAGTACTTC. It translates to CASSLGEYQETQYF.

For the CDR3, the DNA is TGCAGTGCTAGGTGGGGGCTGGGCGAGCAGTACTTC. Protein sequence: CSARWGLGEQYF. The chain combines TRBV20-1 with TRBJ2-7; the D gene is possibly TRBD1 (6 bases). CDR3 length: 12 residues. The germline V gene encodes CDR1 DFQATT and CDR2 SNEGSKA (reference sequence). V lost 3 bases, J lost 6 bases, and 12 bases lay in between.

This chain uses TRBV5-1 with TRBJ2-5, with D perhaps TRBD1 (6 bases). Looked up from germline, CDR1 is SGHRS and CDR2 is YFSETQ. CDR3 length: 13 residues. V lost 5 bases, J lost 5 bases, and 13 bases lay in between. CDR3 amino acids: CASRFGQGETQYF. DNA of the CDR3: TGCGCCAGCAGGTTCGGGCAGGGGGAGACCCAGTACTTC.

The sample holds a few counts of this clonotype. This chain uses TRBV12-5 with TRBJ2-1, with no clear D. Germline-derived CDR1 and CDR2 are LGHNT and FRNRAP. Trimming cost V 6 bases and J 12 bases, with 12 bases left between them. The CDR3 length is 11 residues. The CDR3 sequence: CASGPVLGQFF. The CDR3 nucleotides read TGTGCTAGTGGCCCTGTGTTAGGGCAGTTCTTC. The full variable domain, its missing parts supplied by reference TRBV12-5 and TRBJ2-1, is DARVTQTPRHKVTEMGQEVTMRCQPILGHNTVFWYRQTMMQGLELLAYFRNRAPLDDSGMPKDRFSAEMPDATLATLKIQPSEPRDSAVYFCASGPVLGQFFGPGTRLTVL.

This chain connects TRBV12-3 or TRBV12-4 to TRBJ2-3, with D unclear. The CDR3 consists of 12 residues. Trimming left V 8 bases short and J 1 base short, with 7 bases between. In nucleotides, the CDR3 is TGTGCCAGCCAATCTCGCACAGATACGCAGTATTTT. It codes for CASQSRTDTQYF.